The 16 T cell receptor beta chains listed next were all sequenced from one sample in a study of OX40 agonist ivuxolimab in advanced cancers. TCRdb's table, derived via immunoSEQ multiplex PCR, lists solely in-frame clones and lacks some. Of about 88,000 clones listed, approximately 87% are singletons. The specimen was CD4+ or CD8+ T cells sorted from blood, collected in a trial of the OX40 agonist ivuxolimab. The receptor set was obtained from an adult with an advanced solid tumor such as melanoma, head and neck, liver or kidney cancer.

V gene TRBV27 combines with J gene TRBJ2-2; D unclear. V gave up 4 bases and J gave up 4 bases, with 10 bases separating them. Germline lookup yields CDR1 MNHEY and CDR2 SMNVEV (reference sequence). The CDR3 is 14 amino acids. The CDR3: CASSSAQRTGELFF. As DNA, the CDR3 is TGTGCCAGCAGTTCGGCCCAACGCACCGGGGAGCTGTTTTTT.

The chain couples TRBV6-6 to TRBJ2-3, with unresolved D. V gave up 0 bases and J gave up 5 bases, with 3 bases separating them. Germline V gene data show CDR1 as MNHNY and CDR2 as SVGAGI (reference sequence). This CDR3 contains 12 residues. The CDR3 DNA sequence: TGTGCCAGCAGTTACTCAGTAGATACGCAGTATTTT. Translation gives CASSYSVDTQYF.

The genes are TRBV18 and TRBJ1-5; D unclear. The germline V gene encodes CDR1 KGHSH and CDR2 LQKENI. Trimming shortened V by 6 bases and J by 0 bases, and 6 bases separated the two germline ends. The CDR3 covers 13 residues. The CDR3 region is CASSQDSNQPQHF. The CDR3, as DNA: TGTGCCAGCTCCCAAGATAGCAATCAGCCCCAGCATTTT. The full variable domain, with the rest looked up from reference TRBV18 and TRBJ1-5, is NAGVMQNPRHLVRRRGQEARLRCSPMKGHSHVYWYRQLPEEGLKFMVYLQKENIIDESGMPKERFSAEFPKEGPSILRIQQVVRGDSAAYFCASSQDSNQPQHFGDGTRLSIL.

The CDR3 nucleotides read TGTGCCAGCAACAGGGGGCAGGGCGGGGAGCTGTTTTTT. Amino acid sequence: CASNRGQGGELFF. The gene calls are TRBV6-5 and TRBJ2-2; TRBD1 aligns across 9 bases. V shed 7 bases, J shed 7 bases, and the junction held 4 bases outside the gene matches. Per the germline V gene, CDR1 is MNHEY and CDR2 is SVGAGI. The CDR3 runs 13 residues.

The table lists this clone with a count of one. The chain joins TRBV30 to TRBJ1-2; D is unresolved. The CDR3 has 13 residues. V lost 0 bases and J lost 9, with 14 bases in between. CDR1 and CDR2 (germline): GTSNPN, SVGIG (reference sequence). This chain's CDR3 is CAWSVRVDRSYTF. CDR3 DNA sequence: TGTGCCTGGAGTGTACGTGTGGACCGTAGCTACACCTTC.

The gene calls are TRBV5-6 and TRBJ2-5; TRBD1 aligns across 7 bases. Per the germline V gene, CDR1 is SGHDT and CDR2 is YYEEEE. The CDR3 is 15 amino acids. After removal of 3 bases from V and 2 bases from J, the junction contained 7 bases not matched to a gene. CDR3 nucleotides: TGTGCCAGCAGCTCCCGGACAGGAGTACAAGAGACCCAGTACTTC. It is translated as CASSSRTGVQETQYF.

This chain joins TRBV5-1 and TRBJ2-7; 14 positions match TRBD2. Losses at the gene ends were 3 bases for V and 3 bases for J; bases not matched to a gene: 14. The CDR3 spans 19 residues. Germline V lookup: CDR1 SGHRS, CDR2 YFSETQ. CDR3 sequence: CASSYRAPGTSGRDYEQYF. The CDR3 DNA sequence: TGCGCCAGCAGCTACAGGGCTCCCGGGACTAGCGGGAGAGACTACGAGCAGTACTTC.

The chain employs TRBV19 and TRBJ2-3; TRBD2 aligns across 8 bases. Germline lookup yields CDR1 LNHDA and CDR2 SQIVND (reference sequence). This CDR3 has 17 residues. With V trimmed by 6 bases and J by 3 bases, 14 bases remained unmatched. The CDR3 is CASRRSGTRAPTDTQYF. CDR3 coding DNA: TGTGCCAGTAGACGCTCCGGGACTAGGGCCCCTACAGATACGCAGTATTTT.

The chain uses TRBV11-2 and TRBJ2-3, with 11 positions matching TRBD2. Per germline, CDR1 SGHAT and CDR2 FQNNGV. J lost 3 bases, V lost 5 bases, and 7 bases had no gene match. The CDR3 has 16 residues. The CDR3 nucleotides are TGTGCCAGCAGCATGAATCTAGCGGGAGGTACAGATACGCAGTATTTT. Protein sequence: CASSMNLAGGTDTQYF. The variable domain in full, completed from reference TRBV11-2 and TRBJ2-3, reads EAGVAQSPRYKIIEKRQSVAFWCNPISGHATLYWYQQILGQGPKLLIQFQNNGVVDDSQLPKDRFSAERLKGVDSTLKIQPAKLEDSAVYLCASSMNLAGGTDTQYFGPGTRLTVL.

A remark on this clone: One junction end does not reproduce the germline sequence, and a read error may be involved. This sequence joins TRBV9 and TRBJ2-7; TRBD1 matches at 7 bases. The CDR3 loop spans 15 amino acids. Germline V lookup: CDR1 SGDLS, CDR2 YYNGEE. The CDR3 is CASSVGQGPSNEQYF. The CDR3 DNA is TGTGCCAGCAGCGTAGGACAGGGTCCCTCCAACGAGCAGTACTTC.

The chain is built from TRBV18 and TRBJ2-5, with D possibly being TRBD1 (6 bases). V was pared by 5 bases and J by 2 bases, with 12 bases between. The germline V gene encodes CDR1 KGHSH and CDR2 LQKENI. CDR3 length equals 14 residues. Written as DNA, the CDR3 is TGTGCCAGCTCATCGGATGGACAGCAAGAGACCCAGTACTTC. It translates to CASSSDGQQETQYF.

This clone was detected only once. V gene TRBV11-2 combines with J gene TRBJ2-3, with a weak D call TRBD2 (6 bases). Deletions cut 5 bases from V and 0 bases from J, with 12 bases between. CDR1 and CDR2 (germline): SGHAT, FQNNGV. CDR3 size: 15 residues. CDR3 sequence reads: CASSQAGFSTDTQYF. The DNA for the CDR3 is TGTGCCAGCAGCCAAGCGGGCTTTAGCACAGATACGCAGTATTTT.

V and J are TRBV9 and TRBJ2-7; 15 nucleotides align to TRBD2. V was clipped by 0 bases and J by 1 base; unmatched bases: 2. CDR3 length: 17 amino acids. Germline-derived CDR1 and CDR2 are SGDLS and YYNGEE. Here the CDR3 reads CASSVAGTSGGSYEQYF. In nucleotides, the CDR3 is TGTGCCAGCAGCGTAGCCGGGACTAGCGGGGGGTCCTACGAGCAGTACTTC.

This chain connects TRBV19 to TRBJ2-1, with D perhaps matching TRBD1 or TRBD2 (6 bases each). The CDR3 contains 16 residues. Germline CDR1 and CDR2: LNHDA and SQIVND (reference sequence). V lost 7 bases to trimming and J lost 6 bases, with 22 bases between them. The CDR3: CASTPRLTGAGNEQFF. The CDR3 bases are TGTGCCAGTACCCCCAGGTTGACGGGGGCGGGCAATGAGCAGTTCTTC.

The chain uses TRBV5-1 and TRBJ1-2; 8 nucleotides agree with TRBD1. V dropped 4 bases and J dropped 4; count of bases not matched to a gene: 6. The CDR3 loop spans 14 amino acids. Germline CDR1 reads SGHRS; CDR2 reads YFSETQ. This CDR3 is CASSPFGTGYGYTF. In DNA, the CDR3 is TGCGCCAGCAGCCCGTTCGGGACAGGCTATGGCTACACCTTC.

The chain uses TRBV6-5 and TRBJ1-6; tentative D call: TRBD1 (6 bases). The CDR3 consists of 14 residues. In germline, CDR1 is MNHEY, CDR2 SVGAGI. Trimming shortened V by 5 bases and J by 7 bases, and 12 bases separated the two germline ends. The CDR3: CASSDQGNNSPLHF. In DNA, the CDR3 is TGTGCCAGCAGTGACCAGGGGAACAATTCACCCCTCCACTTT.